The clone carrying this T cell receptor (beta chain) was picked up many times. Antigen specificity is unknown. The ends lost 2 bases at V and 2 bases at J; junction bases unmatched: 7. CDR3 size: 16 residues. Per the germline V gene, CDR1 is KGHSH and CDR2 is LQKENI. The data derive from a study of regulatory T cells in long-lasting Graves disease. Points from the study as a whole: Persistent disease favored TRBV28, TRBJ1-2 and TRBJ2-5.

Building the TCR beta libraries relied on iRepertoire HTBI primers, and CDR3 regions underwent Arm-PCR. Using its own MiXCR run on the multiplex PCR reads, TCRdb lists one record per CDR3 protein. This table has about 210,000 distinct CDR3 sequences, approximately 18% appearing once. The time point here: newly diagnosed GD, antithyroid drugs for less than 3 months. The TCR library was made from RNA that had been extracted from PBMCs in TRIzol. Graves' disease diagnosis relied on American Thyroid Association guidelines. From each patient, about 8.3 milliliters of peripheral blood was drawn and collected into an EDTA anticoagulant tube. These sequences were also reported in another study, on T cells in Graves' hyperthyroidism and ophthalmopathy.

The TCR was taken from a woman aged 25 to 39 with Graves disease. The chain is built from TRBV18 and TRBJ2-7; the match to TRBD2 covers 9 bases. This sample comprised peripheral blood mononuclear cells (PBMCs), obtained at new diagnosis, from a patient treated with antithyroid drugs. As DNA, the CDR3 is TGTGCCAGCTCACCAATCGAGGCGGGAGGGACCTACGAGCAGTACTTC. Amino acid sequence: CASSPIEAGGTYEQYF.